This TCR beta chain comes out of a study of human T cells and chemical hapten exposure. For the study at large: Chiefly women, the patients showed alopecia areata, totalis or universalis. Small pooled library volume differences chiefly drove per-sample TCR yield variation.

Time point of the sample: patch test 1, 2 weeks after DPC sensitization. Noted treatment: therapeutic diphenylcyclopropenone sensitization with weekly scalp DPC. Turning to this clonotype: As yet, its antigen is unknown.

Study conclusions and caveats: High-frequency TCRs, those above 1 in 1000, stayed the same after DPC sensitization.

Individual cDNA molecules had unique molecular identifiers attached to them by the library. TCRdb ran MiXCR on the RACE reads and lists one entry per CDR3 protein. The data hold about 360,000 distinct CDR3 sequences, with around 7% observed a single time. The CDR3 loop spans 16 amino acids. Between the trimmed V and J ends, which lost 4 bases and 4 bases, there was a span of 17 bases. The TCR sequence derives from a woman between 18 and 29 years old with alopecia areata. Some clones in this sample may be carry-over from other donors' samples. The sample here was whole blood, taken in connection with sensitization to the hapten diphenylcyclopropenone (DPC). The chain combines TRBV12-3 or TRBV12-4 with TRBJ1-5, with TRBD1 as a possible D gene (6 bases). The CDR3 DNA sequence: TGTGCCAGCAGTTCCAACGACAGGACAACAAATCAGCCCCAGCATTTT. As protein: CASSSNDRTTNQPQHF.